This is a list of T cell receptor beta chains from one sample in a study of blood T cells in healthy people across ages. TCRdb called the 5' RACE reads again in MiXCR, with one record for every CDR3 protein. The sample includes hundreds of thousands of distinct CDR3 sequences, about 62% of them seen just once. Input material: blood. The receptors derive from a man younger than 45 in good health. Each CDR3 is given with its conserved first and last residue. Fields, in order: clone size, D gene, V gene, J gene, CDR3 protein, CDR3 DNA. D genes are given only for firm matches. Clone size, where shown, is once, few, many, or a class for clones that have expanded.

NA	TRBD1	TRBV7-9	TRBJ1-2	CASTTQGAYYGYTF	TGTGCCAGCACCACCCAGGGGGCTTACTATGGCTACACCTTC
NA	NA	TRBV28	TRBJ2-5	CASSLFSGTGLGETQYF	TGTGCCAGCAGTTTATTTAGCGGGACAGGGTTAGGGGAGACCCAGTACTTC
NA	NA	TRBV28	TRBJ2-7	CASSFEWTRRDYEQYF	TGTGCCAGCAGTTTTGAATGGACACGAAGGGACTACGAGCAGTACTTC
NA	NA	TRBV12-3/TRBV12-4	TRBJ2-2	CASSVTGTGELFF	TGTGCCAGCAGTGTAACAGGGACCGGGGAGCTGTTTTTT
NA	NA	TRBV27	TRBJ2-3	CASSSWATGQESTQYF	TGTGCCAGCAGTTCCTGGGCGACCGGTCAGGAGAGTACGCAGTATTTT
NA	TRBD2	TRBV10-3	TRBJ2-5	CAISSGTSPSRAWQYF	TGTGCCATCAGTTCCGGGACTAGTCCTTCCCGTGCTTGGCAGTACTTC
NA	NA	TRBV5-1	TRBJ1-2	CASSEAFGGSGYTF	TGCGCCAGCAGCGAGGCCTTTGGAGGGAGCGGCTACACCTTC
NA	NA	TRBV7-2	TRBJ2-7	CASSESTLHYEQYF	TGTGCCAGCAGCGAATCCACCCTGCATTACGAGCAGTACTTC
NA	NA	TRBV7-2	TRBJ2-3	CASSLVGLVADTQYF	TGTGCCAGCAGCTTAGTAGGGCTAGTGGCAGATACGCAGTATTTT
NA	NA	TRBV12-3/TRBV12-4	TRBJ2-7	CASSFTHNEQYF	TGTGCCAGCAGTTTTACCCATAACGAGCAGTACTTC
NA	NA	TRBV4-2	TRBJ2-1	CASTPMAAQNYNEQFF	TGTGCCAGCACCCCAATGGCGGCCCAGAACTACAATGAGCAGTTCTTC
NA	NA	TRBV30	TRBJ1-5	CAWSVRADQPQHF	TGTGCCTGGAGTGTGAGGGCGGACCAGCCCCAGCATTTT
NA	NA	TRBV7-2	TRBJ2-1	CASSLGLGNNEQFF	TGTGCCAGCAGCTTAGGGCTGGGAAACAATGAGCAGTTCTTC
NA	NA	TRBV29-1	TRBJ2-7	CSVARTYEQYF	TGCAGCGTTGCCAGGACCTACGAGCAGTACTTC
NA	NA	TRBV5-6	TRBJ1-4	CASSQKRRNEKLFF	TGTGCCAGCAGCCAAAAGCGACGTAATGAAAAACTGTTTTTT
NA	NA	TRBV25-1	TRBJ2-7	CASRDVGSRDEQYF	TGTGCCAGCAGGGATGTTGGGTCCCGGGACGAGCAGTACTTC
few	NA	TRBV5-1	TRBJ1-2	CASSLEGPGYYGYTF	TGCGCCAGCAGCTTGGAAGGTCCAGGGTATTATGGCTACACCTTC
few	TRBD1	TRBV6-1	TRBJ1-2	CASSSRGGNYGYTF	TGTGCCAGCAGCTCAAGAGGGGGCAACTATGGCTACACCTTC
NA	NA	TRBV10-3	TRBJ1-1	CAIRTAGGTEAFF	TGTGCCATCAGGACCGCTGGAGGCACTGAAGCTTTCTTT
NA	NA	TRBV6-1	TRBJ2-1	CASSERRWQGNNEQFF	TGTGCCAGCAGTGAAAGACGGTGGCAGGGGAACAATGAGCAGTTCTTC
few	NA	TRBV5-5	TRBJ2-1	CASSLGVRPTGRHNEQFF	TGTGCCAGCAGCTTGGGGGTGCGTCCGACGGGGAGGCACAATGAGCAGTTCTTC
few	NA	TRBV3-1	TRBJ2-7	CASSQEGEMAIYEQYF	TGTGCCAGCAGCCAAGAAGGGGAGATGGCTATCTACGAGCAGTACTTC
NA	NA	TRBV6-1	TRBJ1-6	CASCARRVYNSPLHF	TGTGCCAGCTGCGCCAGAAGGGTCTATAATTCACCCCTCCACTTT
few	NA	TRBV20-1	TRBJ2-5	CSASSFGETQYF	TGCAGTGCCTCATCTTTTGGCGAGACCCAGTACTTC
NA	NA	TRBV20-1	TRBJ1-1	CSTRDMVDEAFF	TGCAGTACTAGAGATATGGTCGATGAAGCTTTCTTT
once	NA	TRBV10-3	TRBJ2-5	CAAMDPGRSQETQYF	TGTGCCGCCATGGACCCGGGACGGAGTCAAGAGACCCAGTACTTC
NA	NA	TRBV20-1	TRBJ2-3	CSAGMKGGTDTQYF	TGCAGTGCTGGGATGAAGGGGGGCACAGATACGCAGTATTTT
few	NA	TRBV9	TRBJ2-7	CASSVGDNYEQYF	TGTGCCAGCAGCGTTGGGGACAACTACGAGCAGTACTTC
NA	NA	TRBV7-3	TRBJ2-5	CASSLSSQETQYF	TGTGCCAGCAGCTTAAGTAGCCAAGAGACCCAGTACTTC
NA	TRBD1	TRBV7-2	TRBJ1-6	CASSPLTGTANSPLHF	TGTGCCAGCAGCCCGTTGACCGGGACAGCGAATTCACCCCTCCACTTT
NA	NA	TRBV3-1	TRBJ2-1	CASRPTSGWAEQFF	TGTGCCAGCAGACCGACCAGCGGTTGGGCTGAGCAGTTCTTC
NA	TRBD1	TRBV15	TRBJ1-6	CATSKTGQGGSPLHF	TGTGCCACCAGCAAAACCGGACAGGGAGGATCACCCCTCCACTTT
few	NA	TRBV9	TRBJ1-1	CASSGQSGAGAEAFF	TGTGCCAGCAGCGGCCAATCAGGGGCGGGCGCTGAAGCTTTCTTT
NA	NA	TRBV7-2	TRBJ2-2	CASSPGQRNTGELFF	TGTGCCAGCAGTCCGGGGCAAAGGAACACCGGGGAGCTGTTTTTT
NA	TRBD2	TRBV4-2	TRBJ2-7	CASSPRDYYYEQYF	TGTGCCAGCAGCCCCCGGGACTACTACTACGAGCAGTACTTC
NA	NA	TRBV6-2/TRBV6-3	TRBJ1-1	CASSYRDGEAFF	TGTGCCAGCAGTTATCGGGACGGGGAGGCTTTCTTT
NA	TRBD2	TRBV27	TRBJ2-2	CACSSGKGGELFF	TGTGCCTGTTCTAGCGGGAAGGGCGGGGAGCTGTTTTTT
few	NA	TRBV12-3/TRBV12-4	TRBJ1-5	CASSLGPGNQPQHF	TGTGCCAGCAGTTTAGGACCCGGAAATCAGCCCCAGCATTTT
NA	TRBD2	TRBV11-2	TRBJ2-7	CASSPGTRRYEQYF	TGTGCCAGCAGCCCTGGGACTAGACGCTACGAGCAGTACTTC
once	NA	TRBV29-1	TRBJ2-3	CSGESGSSLAQYF	TGCAGCGGAGAGAGCGGGTCCTCGCTTGCGCAGTATTTT
NA	TRBD2	TRBV12-3/TRBV12-4	TRBJ2-7	CASRETGRAGDEQYF	TGTGCCAGCAGAGAGACGGGAAGAGCGGGGGACGAGCAGTACTTC
NA	TRBD1	TRBV6-2/TRBV6-3	TRBJ2-7	CASSYRSGTGDYEQYF	TGTGCCAGCAGTTACCGCTCCGGGACAGGGGACTACGAGCAGTACTTC
few	NA	TRBV9	TRBJ2-7	CASSVGVVSYEQYF	TGTGCCAGCAGCGTAGGGGTAGTTAGCTACGAGCAGTACTTC
many	NA	TRBV9	TRBJ2-3	CASSVDGLSTDTQYF	TGTGCCAGCAGCGTAGACGGCTTAAGCACAGATACGCAGTATTTT
NA	TRBD2	TRBV9	TRBJ2-1	CASSENPDSGRSNEQFF	TGTGCCAGCAGCGAAAACCCCGATAGCGGGAGGAGCAACGAGCAGTTCTTC
NA	NA	TRBV12-3/TRBV12-4	TRBJ2-7	CASSFSLRSWETRYF	TGTGCCAGCAGTTTCTCCCTAAGGTCGTGGGAGACCCGGTACTTC
NA	NA	TRBV4-2	TRBJ2-7	CASSQSFYDLDVRYF	TGTGCCAGCAGCCAATCCTTCTACGACCTTGACGTCCGGTACTTC
NA	NA	TRBV6-1	TRBJ2-3	CASSTGPSSTDTQYF	TGTGCCAGCAGCACGGGCCCGTCGTCGACAGATACGCAGTATTTT
few	NA	TRBV7-2	TRBJ2-7	CASSLASASNEQYF	TGTGCCAGCAGCTTAGCTTCGGCTAGCAACGAGCAGTACTTC
NA	TRBD1	TRBV6-2/TRBV6-3	TRBJ2-7	CASSYDGLRQGAYEQYF	TGTGCCAGCAGTTATGACGGCCTTCGACAGGGGGCCTACGAGCAGTACTTC
NA	NA	TRBV15	TRBJ1-6	CATSRDRGFSPLHF	TGTGCCACCAGCAGAGACAGGGGCTTTTCACCCCTCCACTTT
NA	TRBD1	TRBV18	TRBJ1-5	CASSPGQGGNQPQHF	TGTGCCAGCTCACCGGGCCAGGGGGGTAATCAGCCCCAGCATTTT
once	NA	TRBV4-1	TRBJ1-1	CASSQATGRTEAFF	TGCGCCAGCAGCCAGGCAACAGGGCGCACTGAAGCTTTCTTT